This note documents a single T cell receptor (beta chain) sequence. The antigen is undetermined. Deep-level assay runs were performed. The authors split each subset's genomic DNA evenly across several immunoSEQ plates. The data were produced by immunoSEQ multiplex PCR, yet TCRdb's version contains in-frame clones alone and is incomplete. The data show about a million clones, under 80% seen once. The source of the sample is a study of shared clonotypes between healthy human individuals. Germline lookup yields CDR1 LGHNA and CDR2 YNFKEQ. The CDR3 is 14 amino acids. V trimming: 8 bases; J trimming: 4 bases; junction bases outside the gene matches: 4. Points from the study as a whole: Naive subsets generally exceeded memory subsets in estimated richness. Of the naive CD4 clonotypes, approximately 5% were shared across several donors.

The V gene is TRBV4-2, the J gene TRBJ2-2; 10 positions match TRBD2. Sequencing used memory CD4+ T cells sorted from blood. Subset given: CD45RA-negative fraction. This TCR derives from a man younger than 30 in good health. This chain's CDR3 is CASRLAGGTGELFF. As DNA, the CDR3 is TGTGCCAGCCGACTAGCGGGCGGCACCGGGGAGCTGTTTTTT.